A selection of T cell receptor beta chains follows, all from one sample in a study of cytomegalovirus exposure and HLA in healthy donors. The protocol was immunoSEQ multiplex PCR, while the TCRdb copy is restricted to in-frame clones and leaves out a portion. The table includes about 62,000 clones, around 93% detected once. Sequenced: PBMCs. The receptors stem from a woman aged 18-29 years in good health and CMV-seropositive. Both conserved end residues are part of each CDR3. A D gene is named only where the DNA matches it firmly. Expanded clones are given a class, and other clones once, few, many or no size at all.

size: .
J: TRBJ2-4
D: .
V: TRBV2
DNA: TGTGCCAGCAGTGAAGAGACAGCCTCAAACATTCAGTACTTC
CDR3: CASSEETASNIQYF

size: .
J: TRBJ1-2
D: .
V: TRBV7-2
DNA: TGTGCCAGCAGCTTAACTCGGGGGGGCTTGGCACGTAGTGGCTACACCTTC
CDR3: CASSLTRGGLARSGYTF

size: .
J: TRBJ2-1
D: TRBD2
V: TRBV18
DNA: TGTGCCAGCTCAACCTCCCCAGGGAGGGATGAGCAGTTCTTC
CDR3: CASSTSPGRDEQFF

size: .
J: TRBJ2-1
D: TRBD2
V: TRBV9
DNA: TGTGCCAGCAGCGTAGCACTAGCGGGAGCTTACAATGAGCAGTTCTTC
CDR3: CASSVALAGAYNEQFF

size: once
J: TRBJ1-1
D: .
V: TRBV28
DNA: TGTGCCAGCAGCTCAGGGAGGCGGGCTGAAGCTTTCTTT
CDR3: CASSSGRRAEAFF

size: .
J: TRBJ1-2
D: .
V: TRBV7-9
DNA: TGTGCCAGCAGCTCCAGTAAGGGGGTCAACTATGGCTACACCTTC
CDR3: CASSSSKGVNYGYTF

size: .
J: TRBJ1-6
D: .
V: TRBV30
DNA: TGTGCCTGGAGCACAGATCATAATTCACCCCTCCACTTT
CDR3: CAWSTDHNSPLHF

size: .
J: TRBJ2-1
D: TRBD1
V: TRBV27
DNA: TGTGCCAGCACTAACAGGGGGTGGGTCGGGTCCTACAATGAGCAGTTCTTC
CDR3: CASTNRGWVGSYNEQFF

size: .
J: TRBJ2-5
D: TRBD1
V: TRBV15
DNA: TGTGCCACCAGCAGAGAGGGACAGGGGACCTTAAGGGCCCAGTACTTC
CDR3: CATSREGQGTLRAQYF

size: .
J: TRBJ1-5
D: .
V: TRBV4-1
DNA: TGCGCCAGCAGCCAAGATGAGGGCAATCAGCCCCAGCATTTT
CDR3: CASSQDEGNQPQHF

size: .
J: TRBJ2-7
D: .
V: TRBV18
DNA: TGTGCCAGCTCACCCGGGACTTTATACGAGCAGTACTTC
CDR3: CASSPGTLYEQYF

size: .
J: TRBJ1-5
D: .
V: TRBV7-9
DNA: TGTGCCAGCAGCCAGACAGATAGCAATCAGCCCCAGCATTTT
CDR3: CASSQTDSNQPQHF

size: .
J: TRBJ2-7
D: TRBD1
V: TRBV28
DNA: TGTGCCAGCAGTCGCACCCGGGACAGCCGGACCTTC
CDR3: CASSRTRDSRTF

size: .
J: TRBJ2-2
D: TRBD2
V: TRBV5-1
DNA: TGCGCCAGCAGACTAGCGGGGGCTGCGAACACCGGGGAGCTGTTTTTT
CDR3: CASRLAGAANTGELFF

size: .
J: TRBJ1-2
D: .
V: TRBV28
DNA: TGTGCCAGCAGTGGGACACCGGGAGGTGGCTACACCTTC
CDR3: CASSGTPGGGYTF

size: .
J: TRBJ2-7
D: TRBD1
V: TRBV4-2
DNA: TGTGCCAGCAGCCGGGCACCGGGACAGGGTTCCTACGAGCAGTACTTC
CDR3: CASSRAPGQGSYEQYF

size: .
J: TRBJ2-1
D: TRBD2
V: TRBV29-1
DNA: TGCAGCGTTGGGGGGACTAGCGGGATGGCCTACAATGAGCAGTTCTTC
CDR3: CSVGGTSGMAYNEQFF

size: .
J: TRBJ2-7
D: .
V: TRBV28
DNA: TGTGCCAGCAGTTTAAACCCAGGGCCCTCCTACGAGCAGTACTTC
CDR3: CASSLNPGPSYEQYF

size: .
J: TRBJ2-7
D: .
V: TRBV29-1
DNA: TGCAGCGGGAGGGAAGACTACGAGCAGTACTTC
CDR3: CSGREDYEQYF

size: .
J: TRBJ2-1
D: TRBD1
V: TRBV7-9
DNA: TGTGCCAGCAGCCGACCGGGACAGGGAGGGAATGAGCAGTTCTTC
CDR3: CASSRPGQGGNEQFF

size: .
J: TRBJ1-1
D: .
V: TRBV5-1
DNA: TGCGCCAGCAGCTTGGCAGGGGTCTTGAACACTGAAGCTTTCTTT
CDR3: CASSLAGVLNTEAFF

size: .
J: TRBJ2-3
D: TRBD2
V: TRBV4-1
DNA: TGCGCCAGCAGCCAAGAACTAGCGGGCACAGATACGCAGTATTTT
CDR3: CASSQELAGTDTQYF

size: .
J: TRBJ1-5
D: .
V: TRBV7-7
DNA: TGTGCTAGCAGCAAGGGAGCGCGGTGGGGCAATCAGCCCCAGCATTTT
CDR3: CASSKGARWGNQPQHF

size: .
J: TRBJ1-5
D: .
V: TRBV4-2
DNA: TGTGCCAGCAGCCAAGAGGGGGGGCGGAATCAGCCCCAGCATTTT
CDR3: CASSQEGGRNQPQHF

size: .
J: TRBJ2-4
D: .
V: TRBV5-6
DNA: TGTGCCAGCAGCTTCTTAGGACCGGGAGCGCAAAACATTCAGTACTTC
CDR3: CASSFLGPGAQNIQYF

size: .
J: TRBJ1-2
D: .
V: TRBV27
DNA: TGTGCCAGCAGCCGCCTGCGCTACTATGGCTACACCTTC
CDR3: CASSRLRYYGYTF

size: .
J: TRBJ1-5
D: TRBD1
V: TRBV7-8
DNA: TGTGCCAGCAGCTTAGGGACAGGGCCTCAGCCCCAGCATTTT
CDR3: CASSLGTGPQPQHF

size: few
J: TRBJ2-3
D: TRBD2
V: TRBV5-1
DNA: TGCGCCAGCAGCTCCCAAAGTAGCGGGAGAGTCACAGATACGCAGTATTTT
CDR3: CASSSQSSGRVTDTQYF

size: .
J: TRBJ1-2
D: .
V: TRBV28
DNA: TGTGCCAGCAATAAATTAAACTATGGCTACACCTTC
CDR3: CASNKLNYGYTF

size: .
J: TRBJ1-6
D: TRBD1
V: TRBV6-4
DNA: TGTGCCAGCAGTGCCAGACAGGGCGGAAATTCACCCCTCCACTTT
CDR3: CASSARQGGNSPLHF

size: once
J: TRBJ2-5
D: .
V: TRBV30
DNA: TGTGCCTGGGACACCCGAGGAGGGATGGTAGAGACCCAGTACTTC
CDR3: CAWDTRGGMVETQYF

size: .
J: TRBJ1-1
D: TRBD1
V: TRBV10-3
DNA: TGTGCCACCCGGACAGGGAACGCGAACACTGAAGCTTTCTTT
CDR3: CATRTGNANTEAFF

size: .
J: TRBJ1-1
D: .
V: TRBV27
DNA: TGTGCCAGCAGTTTGAACGCAGGGCTTCCTGAAGCTTTCTTT
CDR3: CASSLNAGLPEAFF

size: .
J: TRBJ1-3
D: .
V: TRBV5-6
DNA: TGTGCCAGCAGCTTGAATGGTGTGAGCTCTGGAAACACCATATATTTT
CDR3: CASSLNGVSSGNTIYF

size: .
J: TRBJ2-4
D: TRBD1
V: TRBV30
DNA: TGTGCCTGGGGAAGGGGGCTTGCCAAAAACATTCAGTACTTC
CDR3: CAWGRGLAKNIQYF

size: .
J: TRBJ2-2
D: .
V: TRBV14
DNA: TGTGCCAGCAGCCAAGACTACGGGGCCGGGGAGCTGTTTTTT
CDR3: CASSQDYGAGELFF

size: .
J: TRBJ2-7
D: TRBD2
V: TRBV4-3
DNA: TGCGCCAGCAGCCAAGATCAACTAGCGGGGGAACTCTCCTACGAGCAGTACTTC
CDR3: CASSQDQLAGELSYEQYF

size: .
J: TRBJ1-4
D: .
V: TRBV28
DNA: TGTGCCAGCAGTTTAAGTGAGGGTGCGGGACCAACTAATGAAAAACTGTTTTTT
CDR3: CASSLSEGAGPTNEKLFF

size: .
J: TRBJ1-4
D: TRBD1
V: TRBV28
DNA: TGTGCCAGCAGTTTAGGAGACAGGGGGGCGGAAGAAAAACTGTTTTTT
CDR3: CASSLGDRGAEEKLFF

size: .
J: TRBJ2-1
D: TRBD2
V: TRBV30
DNA: TGTGCCTGGGGGACTACGACCTACAATGAGCAGTTCTTC
CDR3: CAWGTTTYNEQFF

size: .
J: TRBJ2-3
D: .
V: TRBV29-1
DNA: TGCAGCTCAAGGACAGACCTCACAGATACGCAGTATTTT
CDR3: CSSRTDLTDTQYF

size: once
J: TRBJ1-6
D: .
V: TRBV5-1
DNA: TGCGCCAGCAGCTTGGCGGTTTCCAGTCGAGGACCCCTCCACTTT
CDR3: CASSLAVSSRGPLHF

size: .
J: TRBJ2-7
D: TRBD2
V: TRBV11-2
DNA: TGTGCCAGCAGACAAACTAGCGGGAGGGCCAGAGGGGACCGCGAGCAGTACTTC
CDR3: CASRQTSGRARGDREQYF

size: few
J: TRBJ1-6
D: TRBD1
V: TRBV6-5
DNA: TGTGCCAGCAGGAACAGGGGGAATTCACCCCTCCACTTT
CDR3: CASRNRGNSPLHF

size: .
J: TRBJ2-3
D: TRBD1
V: TRBV6-6
DNA: TGTGCCAGCAGTCGCAGGGGGAGCACAGATACGCAGTATTTT
CDR3: CASSRRGSTDTQYF

size: .
J: TRBJ1-4
D: .
V: TRBV11-3
DNA: TGTGCCAGCAGCCAAGGCAGGTGGTATAATGAAAAACTGTTTTTT
CDR3: CASSQGRWYNEKLFF

size: .
J: TRBJ2-5
D: TRBD1
V: TRBV29-1
DNA: TGCAGCGTTGAAATAGGGACAGGTAATCAAGAGACCCAGTACTTC
CDR3: CSVEIGTGNQETQYF

size: .
J: TRBJ1-5
D: .
V: TRBV14
DNA: TGTGCCAGCAGCCGGGGGGTTGGTCAGCCCCAGCATTTT
CDR3: CASSRGVGQPQHF

size: .
J: TRBJ2-7
D: .
V: TRBV28
DNA: TGTGCCAGCAGCGTCGTTAGATCCCTCGCCTACGAGCAGTACTTC
CDR3: CASSVVRSLAYEQYF

size: .
J: TRBJ2-1
D: TRBD2
V: TRBV2
DNA: TGTGCCAGCAGTGAAGGGCTAGCGGGAGTTGAGCAGTTCTTC
CDR3: CASSEGLAGVEQFF

size: .
J: TRBJ2-1
D: TRBD2
V: TRBV5-8
DNA: TGTGCCAGCAGCGTCGGACTAGCGGGGGGGCTTGGGAATGAGCAGTTCTTC
CDR3: CASSVGLAGGLGNEQFF

size: few
J: TRBJ2-3
D: TRBD1
V: TRBV6-5
DNA: TGTGCCAGCAGTTCCACAGGGGCAGATACGCAGTATTTT
CDR3: CASSSTGADTQYF

size: once
J: TRBJ2-4
D: .
V: TRBV9
DNA: TGTGCCAGCAGCCCCCGACAGGGAGGATTAGCCAAAAACATTCAGTACTTC
CDR3: CASSPRQGGLAKNIQYF

size: once
J: TRBJ2-5
D: .
V: TRBV9
DNA: TGTGCCAGCAGCACCCAGACAGCCGCCCAAGAGACCCAGTACTTC
CDR3: CASSTQTAAQETQYF

size: .
J: TRBJ1-1
D: TRBD1
V: TRBV19
DNA: TGTGCCAGTAGCGGGACAGTGAACACTGAAGCTTTCTTT
CDR3: CASSGTVNTEAFF

size: .
J: TRBJ2-7
D: .
V: TRBV10-3
DNA: TGTGCCATCAGTAGCCGGGACAACCACGAGCAGTACTTC
CDR3: CAISSRDNHEQYF

size: .
J: TRBJ2-6
D: .
V: TRBV28
DNA: TGTGCCAGCAGTTTATCGAGCTCTGGGGCCAACGTCCTGACTTTC
CDR3: CASSLSSSGANVLTF